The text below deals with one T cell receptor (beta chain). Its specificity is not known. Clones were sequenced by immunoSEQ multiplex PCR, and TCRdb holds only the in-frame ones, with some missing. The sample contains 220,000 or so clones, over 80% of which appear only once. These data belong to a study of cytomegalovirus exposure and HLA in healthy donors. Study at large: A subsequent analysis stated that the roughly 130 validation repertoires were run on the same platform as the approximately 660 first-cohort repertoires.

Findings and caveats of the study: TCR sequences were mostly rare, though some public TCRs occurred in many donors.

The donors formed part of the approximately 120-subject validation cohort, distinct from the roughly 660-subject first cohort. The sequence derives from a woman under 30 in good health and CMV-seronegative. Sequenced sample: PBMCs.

This CDR3 is CASSLRRGELFF. DNA of the CDR3: TGTGCCAGCAGCTTACGTAGAGGGGAGCTGTTTTTT. The V and J genes are TRBV11-3 and TRBJ2-2, with unresolved D. The germline gives CDR1 SGHNT, CDR2 YENEEA. This CDR3 is built from 12 residues. V shed 2 bases and J shed 8 bases, with 6 bases lying between them.